This record covers a single T cell receptor (beta chain). Its specificity is not known. This entry is derived from a study of T cell repertoires in cytomegalovirus infection. TCRdb re-called the reads with MiXCR, one entry per CDR3 protein. The sample holds a few hundred thousand distinct CDR3 sequences; almost 40% are singletons and the top ten take about 46%. Study-level findings and limits: Clonotype analysis showed dominance of the ex vivo response by HLA-C-restricted CMV-specific TCR beta clonotypes.

The CDR3 is 14 amino acids. Germline V gene lookup returns CDR1 LNHDA and CDR2 SQIVND (reference sequence). Trimming took 6 bases from V and 1 from J, leaving 12 bases between them. The chain recombines TRBV19 with TRBJ2-5, with D perhaps TRBD2 (6 bases). The source material was cultured PBMCs, sampled from culture after CMV antigen stimulation. The receptor was derived from a human donor in good health (CMV status not recorded). Some clones in this sample may be carry-over from other donors' samples. CDR3 sequence: CASRSLGGQETQYF. In DNA, the CDR3 is TGTGCCAGTAGGTCATTGGGGGGCCAAGAGACCCAGTACTTC.